The rows below give T cell receptor beta chains drawn from one sample of a study of blood T cell repertoires in COVID-19. Only in-frame clones appear in the TCRdb table, and some are missing; sequencing was by immunoSEQ multiplex PCR. The sample includes over 95,000 clones, about four fifths seen only once; the top ten take more than 9%. Source material: peripheral blood. These TCRs come from a human donor in a cohort sampled during active COVID-19. The CDR3 runs from the conserved cysteine through the conserved F or W. Each record gives: V gene, J gene, D gene, clone size, CDR3 DNA, CDR3 protein. A D gene is named only where the DNA matches it firmly. The listing skips clone size in some rows; elsewhere it reads once, few, many or a size class.

v_call: TRBV4-1; j_call: TRBJ2-7; d_call: TRBD1; clone_size: NA; cdr3_nt: TGCGCCAGCAGCCAGATGCCGGGACAGGGTTCCTCCCTGTACTACGAGCAGTACTTC; cdr3_aa: CASSQMPGQGSSLYYEQYF
v_call: TRBV29-1; j_call: TRBJ2-1; d_call: TRBD2; clone_size: NA; cdr3_nt: TGCAGCGCCAGTAGCGGGAGCGCCTACAATGAGCAGTTCTTC; cdr3_aa: CSASSGSAYNEQFF
v_call: TRBV28; j_call: TRBJ2-7; d_call: NA; clone_size: NA; cdr3_nt: TGTGCCAGCAGTGAGGTACGCGAGCAGTACTTC; cdr3_aa: CASSEVREQYF
v_call: TRBV10-3; j_call: TRBJ1-1; d_call: NA; clone_size: NA; cdr3_nt: TGTGCCACGGCCGGGGGTACTGAAGCTTTCTTT; cdr3_aa: CATAGGTEAFF
v_call: TRBV28; j_call: TRBJ1-1; d_call: NA; clone_size: NA; cdr3_nt: TGTGCCAGCAGTTTTTCAGGGGTGGGGAACACTGAAGCTTTCTTT; cdr3_aa: CASSFSGVGNTEAFF
v_call: TRBV3-1/TRBV3-2; j_call: TRBJ1-1; d_call: TRBD1; clone_size: NA; cdr3_nt: TGTGCCAGCAGCCGAGGACAGGGGAGGGAAGCTTTCTTT; cdr3_aa: CASSRGQGREAFF
v_call: TRBV29-1; j_call: TRBJ2-6; d_call: NA; clone_size: NA; cdr3_nt: TGCAGCGTTGTTTGGGGTTTAGGGCAGGGTGGCTCTGGGGCCAACGTCCTGACTTTC; cdr3_aa: CSVVWGLGQGGSGANVLTF
v_call: TRBV4-3; j_call: TRBJ2-7; d_call: NA; clone_size: few; cdr3_nt: TGCGCCAGCAGCCAAGACCGAGCCTACGAGCAGTACTTC; cdr3_aa: CASSQDRAYEQYF
v_call: TRBV4-3; j_call: TRBJ1-1; d_call: NA; clone_size: NA; cdr3_nt: TGCGCCAGCAGCCAAGGGGGCCCCGGCGGGGACACTGAAGCTTTCTTT; cdr3_aa: CASSQGGPGGDTEAFF
v_call: TRBV9; j_call: TRBJ2-3; d_call: TRBD2; clone_size: NA; cdr3_nt: TGTGCCAGCAGCCCAAGGACTAGCGGGAGGTCACCCTCCTCAGATACGCAGTATTTT; cdr3_aa: CASSPRTSGRSPSSDTQYF